Presented here are 13 T cell receptor beta chains from one specimen sequenced in a study of blood T cell repertoires in COVID-19. Assay used: immunoSEQ multiplex PCR; TCRdb lists only in-frame clones, some missing. Among 35,000 or so clones, 85% to 95% were seen once, and the ten largest hold less than 45%. Sequenced material: peripheral blood. All receptors come from a man aged 55 to 70 with active or convalescent COVID-19.

The chain uses TRBV20-1 and TRBJ1-2, with 10 bases fitting TRBD1. CDR3 length: 13 residues. Germline assignment: CDR1 DFQATT and CDR2 SNEGSKA (reference sequence). J gave up 4 bases and V 3 bases, and 2 bases lay outside the gene matches. The DNA of the CDR3 is TGCAGTGCTAGTAGGACAGGGGGCTATGGCTACACCTTC. This translates into CSASRTGGYGYTF.

V is TRBV27 and J is TRBJ1-5, with 9 bases that match TRBD1. V lost 1 base to trimming and J lost 6 bases; unmatched junction nucleotides: 1. There are 14 residues in the CDR3. Germline assignment: CDR1 MNHEY and CDR2 SMNVEV (reference sequence). CDR3 in amino acids: CASSLLTGGQPQHF. The CDR3 coding sequence is TGTGCCAGCAGTTTATTGACAGGGGGTCAGCCCCAGCATTTT.

The chain couples TRBV28 to TRBJ2-5; TRBD2 might be the D (6 bases). V shed 1 base and J shed 5 bases, with 8 bases lying between them. Germline values: CDR1 MDHEN, CDR2 SYDVKM. CDR3 length: 13 residues. In DNA form, the CDR3 reads TGTGCCAGCAGTTTATCAGGGAGGGAGACCCAGTACTTC. Protein: CASSLSGRETQYF.

The gene calls are TRBV7-9 and TRBJ2-7; perhaps TRBD2 as D (5 bases). The ends were cut back, 2 bases at V and 0 bases at J, with 5 bases in the middle. The CDR3 runs to 13 residues. In germline, CDR1 is SEHNR, CDR2 FQNEAQ (reference sequence). The CDR3 bases are TGTGCCAGCAGCTTACGGGACTCCTACGAGCAGTACTTC. Protein sequence: CASSLRDSYEQYF. The whole variable domain, remainder taken from reference TRBV7-9 and TRBJ2-7, is DTGVSQNPRHKITKRGQNVTFRCDPISEHNRLYWYRQTLGQGPEFLTYFQNEAQLEKSRLLSDRFSAERPKGSFSTLEIQRTEQGDSAMYLCASSLRDSYEQYFGPGTRLTVT.

The V gene is TRBV14, the J gene TRBJ2-5; TRBD2 might be the D (5 bases). Germline V gives CDR1 SGHDN, CDR2 FVKESK. CDR3 size: 17 residues. The V gene lost 4 bases and the J gene lost 4 bases, with 22 bases spanning the gap. DNA of the CDR3: TGTGCCAGCAGCCGTAGGGATCAAGGGAGAACAAGAGAGACCCAGTACTTC. Translation: CASSRRDQGRTRETQYF.

A single count supports this clone. The V call is TRBV19, the J call TRBJ1-5, with 7 positions matching TRBD1. This CDR3 region has 14 residues. Trimming took 5 bases from V and 2 from J; bases not matched to a gene: 3. Germline assignment: CDR1 LNHDA and CDR2 SQIVND (reference sequence). The CDR3 here is CASSPDRGNQPQHF. The CDR3 region has the DNA TGTGCCAGTAGTCCTGACAGGGGCAATCAGCCCCAGCATTTT.

V and J are TRBV6-6 and TRBJ1-5; 10 positions match TRBD1. The germline CDR1 and CDR2 sequences are MNHNY and SVGAGI (reference sequence). V lost 10 bases to trimming and J lost 9 bases; unmatched junction nucleotides: 9. The CDR3 is 13 amino acids. CDR3 nucleotides: TGTGCCACTATGGACAGGGGGGATTGGCCCCAGCATTTT. Encoded protein: CATMDRGDWPQHF.

The V and J genes are TRBV27 and TRBJ2-7; TRBD2 aligns across 8 bases. Germline trimming cut 5 bases from V and 1 base from J; bases unmatched to any gene: 10. The CDR3 runs to 16 residues. Germline lookup yields CDR1 MNHEY and CDR2 SMNVEV (reference sequence). CDR3 sequence (DNA): TGTGCCAGCAGTATCCGCGGGAGGCCCTTATCCTACGAGCAGTACTTC. Its protein product is CASSIRGRPLSYEQYF.

The chain combines TRBV21-1 with TRBJ2-7; the table assigns TRBD1, which was not confirmed against the DNA. TRBV21-1 corresponds to a pseudogene. This CDR3 is built from 16 residues. As DNA, the CDR3 is TGTGCCAGCAGCAAAGACAGGGGTTGGCGGGTTGGCGAGCAGTACTTC. Its translation is CASSKDRGWRVGEQYF.

The rearrangement uses TRBV12-3 or TRBV12-4 and TRBJ2-3; no definite D call. The germline V and J ends were trimmed by 6 bases and 6 bases, with 7 bases remaining between them. The CDR3 runs to 11 residues. The CDR3 DNA reads as TGTGCCAGCAGCCCCGGGGATACGCAGTATTTT. Translation: CASSPGDTQYF.

The rearrangement joins TRBV2 to TRBJ1-2; TRBD1 matches at 7 bases. CDR1 SNHLY and CDR2 FYNNEI come from the germline V gene. The J segment lost 8 bases and the V segment lost 6 bases, leaving 9 bases of the junction unmatched. CDR3 length: 13 residues. In nucleotides, the CDR3 is TGTGCCAGCAGCGTAGACAGGGATCAGGGCTACACCTTC. Its protein is CASSVDRDQGYTF.

The chain uses TRBV3-1 (or the pseudogene TRBV3-2) and TRBJ1-3, with D unclear. Germline CDR1 LGHDT, CDR2 YNNKEL (reference sequence). V dropped 1 base and J dropped 4 bases, with 11 bases sitting between them. The CDR3 runs 15 residues. CDR3 loop: CASSQAGGRGNTIYF. The CDR3 region has the DNA TGTGCCAGCAGCCAAGCTGGAGGGCGCGGAAACACCATATATTTT.

The V call is TRBV7-6, the J call TRBJ1-2; D unclear. Trimming left V 4 bases short and J 8 bases short, with 11 bases between. Germline V gene lookup returns CDR1 SGHVS and CDR2 FNYEAQ. This CDR3 contains 12 residues. For the CDR3, the DNA is TGTGCCAGCAGCTCCCCGCCAGTCGGCTACACCTTC. This codes for CASSSPPVGYTF.